The clone carrying this TCR beta chain has at least ten counts. Its antigen is undetermined. Quantitative molecular-barcoded 5'-RACE generated the TCR beta libraries. TCRdb redid the calling of the 5' RACE reads with MiXCR, one entry per CDR3 protein. The sample holds around 490,000 distinct CDR3 sequences; about 5.2% are singletons and the top ten take 3% to 4.5%. This sample was taken from a study of CD8 T cells in ankylosing spondylitis. Study outcomes and limitations: Significant enrichment of disease-linked clones was reported in matched ankylosing spondylitis synovial fluid. Blood of patients with ankylosing spondylitis appeared to be characterized by a TCR beta motif of several highly homologous variants. With a CD8+ phenotype, disease-linked clones were relatively rare in peripheral blood.

The germline V gene encodes CDR1 MDHEN and CDR2 SYDVKM. This CDR3 is 16 amino acids long. Trimming took 7 bases from V and 5 from J; bases not matched to a gene: 16. The sample comprised blood, either unsorted or a sorted T cell fraction (not recorded which). The clonotype originates from a male donor with ankylosing spondylitis. The rearrangement uses TRBV28 and TRBJ1-1; 7 bases match TRBD1. The CDR3: CASTSTTRGGRTEAFF. CDR3 DNA: TGTGCCAGCACCTCGACTACCAGGGGGGGCAGAACTGAAGCTTTCTTT. The variable domain in full, with the rest retrieved from reference TRBV28 and TRBJ1-1, is DVKVTQSSRYLVKRTGEKVFLECVQDMDHENMFWYRQDPGLGLRLIYFSYDVKMKEKGDIPEGYSVSREKKERFSLILESASTNQTSMYLCASTSTTRGGRTEAFFGQGTRLTVV.